This record looks at one T cell receptor (beta chain) sequence and its context. The data were produced by immunoSEQ multiplex PCR, yet TCRdb's version contains in-frame clones alone and is incomplete. The sample shows about 170,000 clones, roughly 92% of them seen only once. This CDR3 region has 14 residues. Trimming took 1 base from V and 6 from J; bases not matched to a gene: 3. CDR1 and CDR2 (germline): SGHTA, FQGTGA. These data belong to a study of T cell responses to AZD1222 COVID-19 vaccine. The TCR comes from an adult in good health. The chain joins TRBV7-3 to TRBJ1-5; TRBD1 matches at 7 bases. The sample in question was peripheral blood, obtained on day 0 of AZD1222 vaccination. The CDR3 protein is CASSLSRGGQPQHF. The CDR3 nucleotides are TGTGCCAGCAGCTTAAGCAGGGGGGGTCAGCCCCAGCATTTT. Full variable domain (rest looked up from reference TRBV7-3 and TRBJ1-5): GAGVSQTPSNKVTEKGKYVELRCDPISGHTALYWYRQSLGQGPEFLIYFQGTGAADDSGLPNDRFFAVRPEGSVSTLKIQRTERGDSAVYLCASSLSRGGQPQHFGDGTRLSIL.